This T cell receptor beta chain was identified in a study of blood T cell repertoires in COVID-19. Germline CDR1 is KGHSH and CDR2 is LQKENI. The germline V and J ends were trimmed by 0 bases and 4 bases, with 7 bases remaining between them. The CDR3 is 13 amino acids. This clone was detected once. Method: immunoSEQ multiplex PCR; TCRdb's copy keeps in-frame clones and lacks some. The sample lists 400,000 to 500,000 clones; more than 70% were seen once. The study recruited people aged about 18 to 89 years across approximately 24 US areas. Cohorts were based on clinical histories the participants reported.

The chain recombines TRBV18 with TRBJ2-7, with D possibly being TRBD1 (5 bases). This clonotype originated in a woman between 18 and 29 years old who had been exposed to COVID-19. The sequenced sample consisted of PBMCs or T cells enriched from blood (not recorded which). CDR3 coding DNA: TGTGCCAGCTCACCACCGCCAGGGTACGAGCAGTACTTC. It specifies CASSPPPGYEQYF.